The clone carrying this TCR beta chain has ten or more counts. The CDR3 regions of TCR beta were amplified from RNA transcripts. The HTBI primer set was used in a first-round RT-PCR of the TCR CDR3. A single record per CDR3 protein comes from TCRdb applying MiXCR to the multiplex PCR reads. The top ten clones hold under 20% of a sample with about 560,000 distinct CDR3 sequences, 16% of them seen once. Graves' hyperthyroidism is called stable when ophthalmopathy does not progress within 18 months. Investigators excluded patients with uncontrolled infection, other autoimmune disease, pregnancy or lactation. V shed 0 bases, J shed 0 bases, and the junction held 6 bases outside the gene matches. CDR1 is SGHTA and CDR2 is FQGNSA in the germline V gene. The length of the CDR3 is 17 residues. These data belong to a study of T cells in Graves' hyperthyroidism and ophthalmopathy. At the level of the study: At the time of initial diagnosis and before any treatment, peripheral blood was collected.

Sequenced sample: blood. This sequence originates from a woman aged 18-30 years with Graves' hyperthyroidism. The V gene is TRBV7-2, the J gene TRBJ1-2, with 8 nucleotides matching TRBD1. In DNA form, the CDR3 reads TGTGCCAGCAGCTTAGCGGCAGGGGGCTATTCTAACTATGGCTACACCTTC. It encodes CASSLAAGGYSNYGYTF.